The 3 T cell receptor beta chains below come from one sample, sequenced in a study of blood T cells in healthy people across ages. Combining a sample-barcoded 5' primer with a J-beta primer mix, a second PCR ran for about 6 to 11 cycles. TCRdb re-analysed the 5' RACE reads in MiXCR, keeping a single row per CDR3 protein. Among under 1,100,000 distinct CDR3 sequences, under 30% were seen once, and the ten largest hold about 0.8%. These data were also reused for a study on T cells of mothers and their children.

Sequences were obtained from blood. All receptors derive from a girl aged 2 to 10 in good health.

This clonotype was counted a few times. V gene TRBV29-1 combines with J gene TRBJ2-1; possibly TRBD2 for D (5 bases). Germline lookup yields CDR1 SQVTM and CDR2 ANQGSEA. The V end was cut by 6 bases, the J end by 0 bases, with 12 bases between. This CDR3 contains 14 residues. The DNA of the CDR3 is TGCAGCGTCTCTCGGCGGGCCTCCTACAATGAGCAGTTCTTC. It codes for CSVSRRASYNEQFF.

Only a few counts were recorded for this clonotype. The chain combines TRBV25-1 with TRBJ2-2; the match to TRBD2 covers 7 bases. J was trimmed by 6 bases and V by 11 bases; bases with no gene match: 15. CDR1 and CDR2 (germline): MGHDK, SYGVNS. This CDR3 has 15 amino acids. CDR3 in DNA: TGTGCCTCCGGCGGGGGTGCCCCGTCTGCCGGGGAGCTGTTTTTT. Encoded protein: CASGGGAPSAGELFF.

The gene calls are TRBV28 and TRBJ1-4; D not certain. Deletions cut 3 bases from V and 8 bases from J, with 13 bases between. Germline CDR1 and CDR2: MDHEN and SYDVKM. The CDR3 spans 14 residues. The CDR3 region is CASSFSDRLEKLFF. CDR3 in DNA: TGTGCCAGCAGTTTTAGTGACCGCTTAGAAAAACTGTTTTTT.